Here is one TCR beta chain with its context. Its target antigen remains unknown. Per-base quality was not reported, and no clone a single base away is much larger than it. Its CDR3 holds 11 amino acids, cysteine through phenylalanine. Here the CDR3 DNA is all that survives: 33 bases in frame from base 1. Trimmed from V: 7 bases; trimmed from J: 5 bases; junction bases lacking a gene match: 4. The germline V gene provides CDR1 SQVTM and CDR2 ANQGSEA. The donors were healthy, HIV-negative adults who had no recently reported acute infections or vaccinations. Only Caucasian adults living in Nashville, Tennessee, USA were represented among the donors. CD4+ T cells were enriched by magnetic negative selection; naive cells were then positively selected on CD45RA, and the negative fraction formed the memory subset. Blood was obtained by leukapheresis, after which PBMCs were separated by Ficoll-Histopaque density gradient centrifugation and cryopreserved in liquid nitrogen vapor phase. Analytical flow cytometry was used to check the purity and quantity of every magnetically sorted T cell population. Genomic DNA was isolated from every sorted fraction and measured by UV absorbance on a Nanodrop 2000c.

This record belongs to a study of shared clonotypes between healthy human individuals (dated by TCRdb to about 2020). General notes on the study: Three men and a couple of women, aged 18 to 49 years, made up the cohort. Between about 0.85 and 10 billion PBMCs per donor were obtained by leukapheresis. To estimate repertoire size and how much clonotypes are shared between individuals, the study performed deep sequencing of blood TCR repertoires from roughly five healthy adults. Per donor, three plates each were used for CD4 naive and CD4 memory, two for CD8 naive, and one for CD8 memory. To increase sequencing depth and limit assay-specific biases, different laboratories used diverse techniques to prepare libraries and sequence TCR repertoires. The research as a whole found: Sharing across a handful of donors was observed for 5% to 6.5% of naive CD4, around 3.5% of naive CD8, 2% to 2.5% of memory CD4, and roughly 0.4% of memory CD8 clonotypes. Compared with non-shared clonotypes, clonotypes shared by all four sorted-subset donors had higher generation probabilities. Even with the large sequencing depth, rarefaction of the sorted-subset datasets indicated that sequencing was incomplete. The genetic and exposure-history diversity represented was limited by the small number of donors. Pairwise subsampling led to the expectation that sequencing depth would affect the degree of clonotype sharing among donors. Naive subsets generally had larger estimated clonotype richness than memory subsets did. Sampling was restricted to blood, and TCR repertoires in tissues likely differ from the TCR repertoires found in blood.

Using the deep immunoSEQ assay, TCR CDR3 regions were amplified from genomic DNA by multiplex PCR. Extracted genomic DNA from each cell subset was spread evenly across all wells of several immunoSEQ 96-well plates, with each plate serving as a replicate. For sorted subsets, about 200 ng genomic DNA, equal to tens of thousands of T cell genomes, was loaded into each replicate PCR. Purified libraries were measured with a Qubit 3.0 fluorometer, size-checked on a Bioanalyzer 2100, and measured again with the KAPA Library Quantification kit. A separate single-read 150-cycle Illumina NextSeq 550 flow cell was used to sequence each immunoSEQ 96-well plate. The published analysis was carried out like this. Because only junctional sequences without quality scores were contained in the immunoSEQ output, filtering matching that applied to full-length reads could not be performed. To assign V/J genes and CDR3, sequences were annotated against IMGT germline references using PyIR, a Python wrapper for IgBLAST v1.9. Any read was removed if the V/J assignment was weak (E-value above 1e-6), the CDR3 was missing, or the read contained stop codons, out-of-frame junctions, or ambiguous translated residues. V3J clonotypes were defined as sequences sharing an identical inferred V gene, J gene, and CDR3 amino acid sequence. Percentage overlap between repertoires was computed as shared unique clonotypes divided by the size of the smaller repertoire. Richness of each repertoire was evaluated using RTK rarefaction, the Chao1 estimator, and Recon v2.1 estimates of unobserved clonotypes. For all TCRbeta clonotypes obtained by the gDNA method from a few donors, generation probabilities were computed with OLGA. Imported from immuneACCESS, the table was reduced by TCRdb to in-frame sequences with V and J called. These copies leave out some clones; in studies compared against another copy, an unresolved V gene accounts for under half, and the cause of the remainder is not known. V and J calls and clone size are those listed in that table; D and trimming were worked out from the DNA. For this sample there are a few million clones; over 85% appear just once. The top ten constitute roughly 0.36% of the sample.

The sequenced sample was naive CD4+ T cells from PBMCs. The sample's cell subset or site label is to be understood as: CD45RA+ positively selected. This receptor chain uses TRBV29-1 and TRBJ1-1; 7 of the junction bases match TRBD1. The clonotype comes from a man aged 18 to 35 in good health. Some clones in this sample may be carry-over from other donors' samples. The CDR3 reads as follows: CSANRGTEAFF. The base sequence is TGCAGCGCAAACAGGGGAACTGAAGCTTTCTTT.